Given below is one T cell receptor (beta chain) in context. Antigen specificity is unknown. This specimen comes from a study of siplizumab effects on memory and regulatory T cells. V lost 5 bases and J lost 5; bases outside the gene matches: 11. This CDR3 has 16 residues. Looked up from germline, CDR1 is MNHEY and CDR2 is SMNVEV (reference sequence). The assay looked at 100,000 or so TCR templates in each sample. TCRdb's table, derived via immunoSEQ multiplex PCR, lists solely in-frame clones and lacks some. The sample consists of some 100,000 clones, around 97% of them appearing once. In a few donor pairs, unstimulated naive, memory, effector memory and TEMRA subsets were sequenced. Overall study findings and caveats: The authors could not assign a naive or memory phenotype to roughly 75-95% of proliferating CD4+ or CD8+ clones.

The specimen was naive CD4+ T cells sorted from blood. The chain joins TRBV27 to TRBJ1-3; 8 positions match TRBD1. This clonotype was obtained from a human donor in good health. CDR3: CASSTQQGEGRNTIYF. The DNA for the CDR3 is TGTGCCAGCAGTACACAACAGGGGGAAGGGCGAAACACCATATATTTT.